This T cell receptor beta chain was recorded in a study of T cells in women clearing cervical HPV infection. General study findings and limits: TRBV6-7 relative abundance averaged approximately 0.11% in cases and approximately 0.15% in controls.

Per germline, CDR1 SGHAT and CDR2 FQNNGV. CDR3 length: 15 amino acids. V dropped 5 bases and J dropped 2 bases, with 14 bases sitting between them. Concerning this clone: Its antigen is still unknown. The read ends 3 residues before the CDR3 terminus; that terminus is restored from the germline J gene.

Data came from immunoSEQ multiplex PCR; TCRdb stores just in-frame clones and leaves some out. This sample contains roughly 15,000 clones. The chain combines TRBV11-2 with TRBJ2-3, with D maybe TRBD2 (6 bases). This sequence originates from a woman aged 18 to 75 with a cervical HPV16 infection that either progressed to CIN3+ or cleared (not recorded which). Sequences were obtained from blood buffy coat. The CDR3 region is CASSLGVADTDTQYF. Partial CDR3 DNA: TGTGCCAGCAGCCTCGGGGTAGCGGACACAGATACG. The variable domain in full, completed from reference TRBV11-2 and TRBJ2-3, reads EAGVAQSPRYKIIEKRQSVAFWCNPISGHATLYWYQQILGQGPKLLIQFQNNGVVDDSQLPKDRFSAERLKGVDSTLKIQPAKLEDSAVYLCASSLGVADTDTQYFGPGTRLTVL.